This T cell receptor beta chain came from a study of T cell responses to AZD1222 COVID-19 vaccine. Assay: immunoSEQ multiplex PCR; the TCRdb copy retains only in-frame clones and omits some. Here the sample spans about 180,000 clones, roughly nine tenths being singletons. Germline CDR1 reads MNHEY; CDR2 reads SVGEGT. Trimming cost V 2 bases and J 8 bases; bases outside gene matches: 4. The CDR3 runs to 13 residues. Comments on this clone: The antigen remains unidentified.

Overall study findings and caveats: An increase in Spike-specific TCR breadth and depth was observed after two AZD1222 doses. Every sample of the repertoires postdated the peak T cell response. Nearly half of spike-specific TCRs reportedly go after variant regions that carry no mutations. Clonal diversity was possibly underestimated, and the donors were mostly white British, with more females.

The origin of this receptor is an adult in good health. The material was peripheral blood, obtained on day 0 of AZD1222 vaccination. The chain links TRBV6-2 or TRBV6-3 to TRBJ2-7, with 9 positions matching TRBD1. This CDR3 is CASSYTGQGKQYF. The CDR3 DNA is TGTGCCAGCAGTTACACGGGACAGGGAAAGCAGTACTTC.